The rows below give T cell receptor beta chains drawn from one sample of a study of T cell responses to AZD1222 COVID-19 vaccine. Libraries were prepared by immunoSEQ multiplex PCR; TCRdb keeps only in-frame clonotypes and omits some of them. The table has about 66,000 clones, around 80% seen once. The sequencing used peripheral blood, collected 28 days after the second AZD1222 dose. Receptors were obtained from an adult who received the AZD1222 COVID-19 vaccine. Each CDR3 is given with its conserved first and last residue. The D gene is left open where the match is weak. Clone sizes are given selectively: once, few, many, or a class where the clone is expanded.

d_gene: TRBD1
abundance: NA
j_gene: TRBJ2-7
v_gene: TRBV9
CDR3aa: CASSGRDRGNEQYF
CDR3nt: TGTGCCAGCAGCGGGCGGGACAGGGGAAACGAGCAGTACTTC

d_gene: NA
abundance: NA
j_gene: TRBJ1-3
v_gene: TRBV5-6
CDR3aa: CASSLLGEVEDTIYF
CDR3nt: TGTGCCAGCAGCCTCCTAGGTGAAGTTGAGGACACCATATATTTT

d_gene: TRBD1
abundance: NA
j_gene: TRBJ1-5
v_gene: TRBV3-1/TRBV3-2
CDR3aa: CASSQGDRRGQPQHF
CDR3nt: TGTGCCAGCAGCCAGGGGGACAGGAGAGGTCAGCCCCAGCATTTT

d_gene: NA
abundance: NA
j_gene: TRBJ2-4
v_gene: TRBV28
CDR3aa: CASSAPTGKNIQYF
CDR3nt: TGTGCCAGCAGCGCACCGACAGGCAAAAACATTCAGTACTTC

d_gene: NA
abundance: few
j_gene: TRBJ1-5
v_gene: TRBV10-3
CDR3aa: CAISERWGSNQPQHF
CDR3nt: TGTGCCATCAGTGAGAGATGGGGGAGCAATCAGCCCCAGCATTTT

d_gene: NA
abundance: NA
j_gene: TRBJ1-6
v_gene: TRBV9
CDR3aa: CASSVSGQGNSPLHF
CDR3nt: TGTGCCAGCAGCGTCTCGGGGCAGGGAAATTCACCCCTCCACTTT

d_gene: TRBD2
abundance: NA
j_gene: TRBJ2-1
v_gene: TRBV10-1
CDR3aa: CASSPTSGGLDEQFF
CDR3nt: TGCGCCAGCAGCCCGACTAGCGGGGGCTTAGATGAGCAGTTCTTC

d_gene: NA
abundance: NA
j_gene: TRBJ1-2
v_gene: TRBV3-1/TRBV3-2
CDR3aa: CASSQARRDLSYGYTF
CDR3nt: TGTGCCAGCAGCCAAGCTCGGCGGGACTTATCCTATGGCTACACCTTC

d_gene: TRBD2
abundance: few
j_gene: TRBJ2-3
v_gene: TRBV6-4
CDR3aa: CASSPFSGGEADTQYF
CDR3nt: TGTGCCAGCAGCCCCTTTAGCGGGGGCGAGGCAGATACGCAGTATTTT

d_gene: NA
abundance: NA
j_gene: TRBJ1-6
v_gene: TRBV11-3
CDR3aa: CASSANGLYSPLHF
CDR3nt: TGTGCCAGCAGCGCCAACGGACTTTATTCACCCCTCCACTTT

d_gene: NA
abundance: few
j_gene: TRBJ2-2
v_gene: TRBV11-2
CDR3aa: CATRPAAAKTGELFF
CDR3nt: TGTGCCACCCGCCCAGCGGCAGCAAAAACCGGGGAGCTGTTTTTT

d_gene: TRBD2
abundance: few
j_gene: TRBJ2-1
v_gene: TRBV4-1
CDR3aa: CASSQGRLAGTYNEQFF
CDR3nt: TGCGCCAGCAGCCAAGGAAGACTAGCGGGTACCTACAATGAGCAGTTCTTC

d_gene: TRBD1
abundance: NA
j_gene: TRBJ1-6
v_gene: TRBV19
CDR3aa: CASGQGNSPLHF
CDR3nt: TGTGCCAGTGGACAGGGGAATTCACCCCTCCACTTT

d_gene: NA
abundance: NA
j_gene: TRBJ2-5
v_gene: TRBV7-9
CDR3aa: CASSLTTAGETQYF
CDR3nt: TGTGCCAGCAGCTTAACGACAGCGGGCGAGACCCAGTACTTC

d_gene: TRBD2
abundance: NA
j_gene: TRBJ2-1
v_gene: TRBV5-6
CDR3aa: CASSSLAGGARQFF
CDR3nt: TGTGCCAGCAGCTCCCTAGCGGGGGGCGCGAGGCAGTTCTTC

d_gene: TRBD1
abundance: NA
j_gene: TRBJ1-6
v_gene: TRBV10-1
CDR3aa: CASSESTGTGGSPLHF
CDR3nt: TGCGCCAGCAGTGAGTCCACCGGGACAGGCGGATCACCCCTCCACTTT

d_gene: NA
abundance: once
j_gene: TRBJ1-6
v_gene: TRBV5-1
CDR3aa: CASSLEGGTQSPLHF
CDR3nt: TGCGCCAGCAGCTTGGAGGGGGGGACCCAATCACCCCTCCACTTT